These 5 T cell receptor beta chains were all obtained from the same sample, sequenced in a study of T cell responses to AZD1222 COVID-19 vaccine. Sequencing was performed with immunoSEQ multiplex PCR; in TCRdb, only in-frame clones are kept and a portion is missing. The sample has 150,000 to 200,000 clones, 94% seen once. The material was peripheral blood, obtained 28 days after the second AZD1222 dose. These receptors all come from an adult who received the AZD1222 COVID-19 vaccine.

This clone appeared a few times. V gene TRBV27 combines with J gene TRBJ2-2; possibly TRBD2 for D (7 bases). From germline, CDR1 is MNHEY and CDR2 SMNVEV (reference sequence). Trimming cost V 7 bases and J 0 bases, with 12 bases left between them. The CDR3 has 15 residues. CDR3 protein: CASKGGRANTGELFF. CDR3 DNA sequence: TGTGCCAGCAAAGGGGGGAGGGCGAACACCGGGGAGCTGTTTTTT.

Only one count was recorded for this clone. The chain recombines TRBV4-2 with TRBJ2-1, with 9 nucleotides matching TRBD2. V dropped 1 base and J dropped 2; count of bases not matched to a gene: 0. CDR1 and CDR2 (germline): LGHNA, YNFKEQ. This CDR3 has 15 residues. As DNA, the CDR3 is TGTGCCAGCAGCCAAGGGACTAGCGCCTACAATGAGCAGTTCTTC. Translated: CASSQGTSAYNEQFF.

The rearrangement uses TRBV5-5 and TRBJ1-6; 12 bases agree with TRBD1. Losses at the gene ends were 2 bases for V and 10 bases for J; bases not matched to a gene: 10. The CDR3 runs 17 residues. The germline V gene has CDR1 SGHKS and CDR2 YYEKEE (reference sequence). The CDR3 nucleotides read TGTGCCAGCAGCTTCGGGACAGGGGGCAGTGCCGGATCACCCCTCCACTTT. Amino acid sequence: CASSFGTGGSAGSPLHF. Looking up the rest from reference TRBV5-5 and TRBJ1-6 gives the full variable domain: DAGVTQSPTHLIKTRGQQVTLRCSPISGHKSVSWYQQVLGQGPQFIFQYYEKEERGRGNFPDRFSARQFPNYSSELNVNALLLGDSALYLCASSFGTGGSAGSPLHFGNGTRLTVT.

The gene calls are TRBV5-1 and TRBJ1-2; D gene uncertain. Germline lookup yields CDR1 SGHRS and CDR2 YFSETQ. Trimming removed 6 bases at V and 6 bases at J, with 24 bases between. The CDR3 length is 16 residues. The CDR3, as DNA: TGCGCCAGCAATCCTCTTCCTACCTCGTCCTTAAATGGCTACACCTTC. It specifies CASNPLPTSSLNGYTF.

This chain links TRBV5-4 with TRBJ2-7; perhaps TRBD1 as D (6 bases). Germline CDR1 and CDR2: SGHNT and YYREEE (reference sequence). V lost 3 bases, J lost 4 bases, and 8 bases lay in between. CDR3 length equals 12 residues. The CDR3 coding sequence is TGTGCCAGCAGCTGGCAGGGGTACGAGCAGTACTTC. This gives the protein CASSWQGYEQYF.